Shown below are 9 T cell receptor beta chains from a single sample sequenced in a study of blood T cell repertoires in COVID-19. TCRdb keeps only in-frame clones here, not all; method: immunoSEQ multiplex PCR. This sample has roughly 110,000 clones; around 89% occur once, and the top ten carry roughly 4.9%. Material: peripheral blood. The source is a man in his forties with active or convalescent COVID-19.

The chain recombines TRBV7-2 with TRBJ2-1; D gene ambiguous. The length of the CDR3 is 14 residues. Germline lookup yields CDR1 SGHTA and CDR2 FQGNSA. V was trimmed by 5 bases and J by 8 bases, leaving 16 bases between them. This CDR3 is CASSPNAQRDEQFF. The CDR3 DNA sequence: TGTGCCAGCAGCCCCAACGCCCAGCGCGATGAGCAGTTCTTC.

DNA for the CDR3: TGCGCCAGCAGCCCCTCGGGGGGGGCGCCTGACTATGGCTACACCTTC. Protein product: CASSPSGGAPDYGYTF. The chain couples TRBV5-1 to TRBJ1-2, with D possibly being TRBD1 (6 bases). The V end was cut by 4 bases, the J end by 3 bases, with 19 bases between. CDR3 size: 16 residues. Germline V lookup: CDR1 SGHRS, CDR2 YFSETQ.

This clone came up once. The chain recombines TRBV11-3 with TRBJ2-6, with 9 bases aligning to TRBD1. Trimming removed 4 bases from V and 0 bases from J; junction bases left unmatched: 4. Germline assignment: CDR1 SGHNT and CDR2 YENEEA. CDR3 size: 17 residues. The CDR3 bases are TGTGCCAGCAGCTCCGGGACAGGGACCTCTGGGGCCAACGTCCTGACTTTC. This gives the protein CASSSGTGTSGANVLTF.

This rearrangement joins TRBV4-1 to TRBJ1-1; tentative D call: TRBD1 (6 bases). Trimming cost V 4 bases and J 3 bases, with 15 bases left between them. The CDR3 spans 15 residues. CDR1 is MGHRA, CDR2 YSYEKL, per germline. CDR3 sequence (DNA): TGCGCCAGCAGCCCGACAGGAGTGGACGACACTGAAGCTTTCTTT. Translated, it gives CASSPTGVDDTEAFF.

The rearrangement uses TRBV5-1 and TRBJ2-3, with D perhaps TRBD2 (5 bases). Trimming removed 5 bases from V and 4 bases from J, with 14 bases in between. Germline CDR1 and CDR2: SGHRS and YFSETQ. This CDR3 is built from 14 residues. The CDR3 reads CASSPGVSSDTQYF. The CDR3 DNA sequence: TGCGCCAGCAGTCCCGGGGTTTCATCAGATACGCAGTATTTT.

The CDR3 DNA sequence: TGTGCCAGCAGTTCCTATAACTCCTACAATGAGCAGTTCTTC. The encoded protein is CASSSYNSYNEQFF. The J gene is TRBJ2-1, the V gene TRBV27, with no clear D. From germline, CDR1 is MNHEY and CDR2 SMNVEV (reference sequence). Trimming pared 4 bases from V and 0 bases from J, leaving 7 bases between. The CDR3 spans 14 residues.

This rearrangement joins TRBV25-1 to TRBJ2-1, with 8 bases aligning to TRBD2. CDR1 is MGHDK, CDR2 SYGVNS, per germline. V was pared by 3 bases and J by 10 bases, with 11 bases of the junction left unmatched. CDR3 length: 15 residues. CDR3 nucleotide sequence: TGTGCCAGCAGTGAGTCTAGCGGGCTCGGAAGGGAGCAGTTCTTC. Encoded protein: CASSESSGLGREQFF.

The CDR3 nucleotides read TGCGCCAGCAGCTTGCGCCTTGGACTAGCGGGAGGCATGATCCACAATGAGCAGTTCTTC. This gives the protein CASSLRLGLAGGMIHNEQFF. The rearrangement joins TRBV5-1 to TRBJ2-1, with 14 bases lining up with TRBD2. V shed 1 base and J 5 bases; nucleotides not matched to a gene: 14. The CDR3 contains 20 residues. The germline gives CDR1 SGHRS, CDR2 YFSETQ.

The J gene is TRBJ2-5, the V gene TRBV6-2 or TRBV6-3; TRBD2 matches at 7 bases. The CDR3 sequence is 14 residues long. Per germline, CDR1 MNHEY and CDR2 SVGEGT. The trim removed 8 bases at V and 5 bases at J, leaving 11 bases unmatched. As DNA, the CDR3 is TGTGCCAGCGGCCCTAGCGGCCCGAGGGAGACCCAGTACTTC. Translated: CASGPSGPRETQYF.